The rows below give T cell receptor beta chains drawn from one sample of a study of T cell repertoires in cytomegalovirus infection. Antigen specificity for these receptors is unknown. MiXCR was run by TCRdb on the reads, yielding one entry per CDR3 protein. Of about 920,000 distinct CDR3 sequences listed, approximately 31% are singletons. The sample consisted of cultured CD8+ T cells from PBMCs, taken from culture after CMV antigen stimulation. These receptors came from a human donor in good health (CMV status not recorded). Some clones in this sample may be carry-over from other donors' samples. CDR3s include the opening cysteine and the closing phenylalanine or tryptophan. The order of the fields is clone size, V gene, D gene, J gene, CDR3 protein, CDR3 DNA. The D gene is left open where the match is weak. Part of the rows lack a size; the others show once, few, many or a class for expanded clones.

clone size: NA; V gene: TRBV5-6; D gene: NA; J gene: TRBJ2-1; CDR3 protein: CVSTNLRDPYNEQFF; CDR3 DNA: TGTGTCAGCACAAACCTCAGGGACCCCTACAATGAGCAGTTCTTC
clone size: few; V gene: TRBV6-6; D gene: NA; J gene: TRBJ2-1; CDR3 protein: CASKDRYNEQFF; CDR3 DNA: TGTGCCAGCAAAGACCGATACAATGAGCAGTTCTTC
clone size: NA; V gene: TRBV7-6; D gene: NA; J gene: TRBJ2-7; CDR3 protein: CASSLVSGESYEQYF; CDR3 DNA: TGTGCCAGCAGCTTAGTTTCAGGGGAGTCCTACGAGCAGTACTTC
clone size: NA; V gene: TRBV12-3/TRBV12-4; D gene: TRBD2; J gene: TRBJ2-1; CDR3 protein: CVSSPGTSGEQFF; CDR3 DNA: TGTGTCAGCAGCCCTGGGACTAGCGGGGAGCAGTTCTTC
clone size: NA; V gene: TRBV7-9; D gene: NA; J gene: TRBJ1-1; CDR3 protein: CASSSPRLPEAFF; CDR3 DNA: TGTGCCAGCAGCTCGCCCAGGTTGCCTGAAGCTTTCTTT
clone size: few; V gene: TRBV7-6; D gene: TRBD1; J gene: TRBJ1-5; CDR3 protein: CASSLGDRYQPQHF; CDR3 DNA: TGTGCCAGCAGCCTTGGGGACAGATATCAGCCCCAGCATTTT
clone size: NA; V gene: TRBV6-8; D gene: NA; J gene: TRBJ1-1; CDR3 protein: CASRPGLGLVF; CDR3 DNA: TGTGCCAGCAGGCCAGGCCTTGGACTGGTATTT
clone size: many; V gene: TRBV10-3; D gene: NA; J gene: TRBJ1-4; CDR3 protein: CAISESGAANEKLFF; CDR3 DNA: TGTGCCATCAGTGAGTCGGGGGCAGCTAATGAAAAACTGTTTTTT
clone size: few; V gene: TRBV12-3/TRBV12-4; D gene: NA; J gene: TRBJ2-4; CDR3 protein: CASKPSPGADIQYF; CDR3 DNA: TGTGCCAGCAAACCCTCTCCGGGGGCTGACATTCAGTACTTC
clone size: NA; V gene: TRBV19; D gene: TRBD1; J gene: TRBJ1-5; CDR3 protein: CASSAPTGGYTQPQHF; CDR3 DNA: TGTGCCAGTAGTGCCCCGACAGGGGGCTATACTCAGCCCCAGCATTTT
clone size: many; V gene: TRBV7-2; D gene: NA; J gene: TRBJ1-2; CDR3 protein: CASSFFLGSDYGYTF; CDR3 DNA: TGTGCCAGCAGCTTTTTCCTAGGGAGCGACTATGGCTACACCTTC
clone size: once; V gene: TRBV19; D gene: NA; J gene: TRBJ2-2; CDR3 protein: CASRWEFGELFF; CDR3 DNA: TGTGCCAGTAGATGGGAGTTCGGGGAGCTGTTTTTT
clone size: NA; V gene: TRBV6-6; D gene: NA; J gene: TRBJ1-1; CDR3 protein: CASSYHTEAFF; CDR3 DNA: TGTGCCAGCAGTTACCACACTGAAGCTTTCTTT
clone size: NA; V gene: TRBV4-1; D gene: TRBD1; J gene: TRBJ1-6; CDR3 protein: CASSQRDSANSPLHF; CDR3 DNA: TGCGCCAGCAGCCAAAGGGACAGTGCCAATTCACCCCTCCACTTT
clone size: NA; V gene: TRBV6-8; D gene: NA; J gene: TRBJ1-5; CDR3 protein: CASTSTGGSQPQHF; CDR3 DNA: TGTGCCAGCACCTCAACGGGGGGTAGTCAGCCCCAGCATTTT
clone size: few; V gene: TRBV5-5; D gene: NA; J gene: TRBJ2-7; CDR3 protein: CASSLRDTNAYEQYF; CDR3 DNA: TGTGCCAGCAGCCTCCGGGACACTAATGCTTACGAGCAGTACTTC
clone size: NA; V gene: TRBV9; D gene: NA; J gene: TRBJ2-3; CDR3 protein: CASSEGQKGGDTQYF; CDR3 DNA: TGTGCCAGCAGCGAGGGGCAGAAGGGGGGAGATACGCAGTATTTT
clone size: NA; V gene: TRBV14; D gene: TRBD1; J gene: TRBJ2-1; CDR3 protein: CTSSLRQGAQDEQFF; CDR3 DNA: TGTACCAGCAGCCTTAGACAGGGGGCGCAGGATGAGCAGTTCTTC
clone size: few; V gene: TRBV5-1; D gene: NA; J gene: TRBJ1-1; CDR3 protein: CASSPPDSPNTEAFF; CDR3 DNA: TGCGCCAGCAGCCCCCCCGACAGCCCGAACACTGAAGCTTTCTTT
clone size: NA; V gene: TRBV29-1; D gene: NA; J gene: TRBJ1-1; CDR3 protein: CSVTGPSGEAFF; CDR3 DNA: TGCAGCGTTACGGGCCCCTCGGGGGAAGCTTTCTTT
clone size: NA; V gene: TRBV7-4; D gene: NA; J gene: TRBJ2-3; CDR3 protein: CASSLRGGGYTDTQYF; CDR3 DNA: TGTGCCAGCAGCTTAAGGGGCGGGGGCTACACAGATACGCAGTATTTT
clone size: once; V gene: TRBV20-1; D gene: NA; J gene: TRBJ2-1; CDR3 protein: CSASMRGKHNEQFF; CDR3 DNA: TGCAGTGCTAGTATGAGGGGGAAACACAATGAGCAGTTCTTC
clone size: NA; V gene: TRBV7-9; D gene: NA; J gene: TRBJ2-5; CDR3 protein: CASWGAYQETQYF; CDR3 DNA: TGTGCCAGCTGGGGGGCGTACCAAGAGACCCAGTACTTC
clone size: few; V gene: TRBV5-1; D gene: NA; J gene: TRBJ2-3; CDR3 protein: CASSPTTGERRYTQYF; CDR3 DNA: TGCGCCAGCAGTCCGACCACAGGAGAACGGAGGTATACGCAGTATTTT
clone size: few; V gene: TRBV7-9; D gene: NA; J gene: TRBJ2-1; CDR3 protein: CASSSAGLIPNEQFF; CDR3 DNA: TGTGCCAGCAGTTCGGCAGGGCTGATCCCTAATGAGCAGTTCTTC
clone size: NA; V gene: TRBV6-1; D gene: NA; J gene: TRBJ1-1; CDR3 protein: CASIGVTEAFF; CDR3 DNA: TGTGCCAGCATAGGGGTCACTGAAGCTTTCTTT
clone size: NA; V gene: TRBV7-9; D gene: NA; J gene: TRBJ1-5; CDR3 protein: CASSLDSKYVNQPQHF; CDR3 DNA: TGTGCCAGCAGCTTAGATTCTAAATACGTCAATCAGCCCCAGCATTTT
clone size: many; V gene: TRBV7-9; D gene: NA; J gene: TRBJ1-4; CDR3 protein: CASSFSQRPEKLFF; CDR3 DNA: TGTGCCAGCAGCTTCTCGCAAAGGCCTGAAAAACTGTTTTTT
clone size: few; V gene: TRBV5-4; D gene: NA; J gene: TRBJ2-1; CDR3 protein: CASSFSSADEQFF; CDR3 DNA: TGTGCCAGCAGCTTTTCGTCAGCGGATGAGCAGTTCTTC
clone size: NA; V gene: TRBV27; D gene: NA; J gene: TRBJ1-2; CDR3 protein: CASSNVWDRDYGYTF; CDR3 DNA: TGTGCCAGCAGCAACGTCTGGGATAGGGACTATGGCTACACCTTC
clone size: NA; V gene: TRBV19; D gene: NA; J gene: TRBJ2-1; CDR3 protein: CASSIVGIPYNEQFF; CDR3 DNA: TGTGCCAGTAGTATAGTAGGTATCCCTTACAATGAGCAGTTCTTC
clone size: many; V gene: TRBV7-8; D gene: NA; J gene: TRBJ2-5; CDR3 protein: CASSSWGRHQETQYF; CDR3 DNA: TGTGCCAGCAGTTCCTGGGGGCGGCACCAAGAGACCCAGTACTTC
clone size: few; V gene: TRBV7-3; D gene: TRBD1; J gene: TRBJ2-2; CDR3 protein: CASSHTGGGGELFF; CDR3 DNA: TGTGCCAGCAGCCATACAGGGGGCGGCGGGGAGCTGTTTTTT
clone size: NA; V gene: TRBV6-6; D gene: TRBD2; J gene: TRBJ2-1; CDR3 protein: CASSYDGTSGDRYNEQFF; CDR3 DNA: TGTGCCAGCAGTTACGATGGGACTAGCGGGGATAGATACAATGAGCAGTTCTTC
clone size: NA; V gene: TRBV12-3/TRBV12-4; D gene: NA; J gene: TRBJ1-1; CDR3 protein: CASSFPRSTEAFF; CDR3 DNA: TGTGCCAGCAGTTTCCCCCGGTCCACTGAAGCTTTCTTT